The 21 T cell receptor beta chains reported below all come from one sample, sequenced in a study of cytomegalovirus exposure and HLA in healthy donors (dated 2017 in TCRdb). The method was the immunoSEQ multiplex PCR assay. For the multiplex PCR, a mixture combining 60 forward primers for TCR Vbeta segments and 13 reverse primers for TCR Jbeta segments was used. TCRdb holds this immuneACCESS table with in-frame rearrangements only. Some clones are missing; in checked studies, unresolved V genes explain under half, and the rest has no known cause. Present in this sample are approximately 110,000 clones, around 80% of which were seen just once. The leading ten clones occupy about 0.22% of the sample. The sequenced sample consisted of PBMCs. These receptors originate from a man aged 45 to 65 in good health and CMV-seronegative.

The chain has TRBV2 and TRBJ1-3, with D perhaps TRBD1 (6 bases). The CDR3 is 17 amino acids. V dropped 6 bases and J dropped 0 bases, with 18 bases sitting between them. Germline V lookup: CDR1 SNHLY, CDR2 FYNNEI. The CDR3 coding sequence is TGTGCCAGCAGCAGACAGTCGACAGGCGTCTCTGGAAACACCATATATTTT. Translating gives CASSRQSTGVSGNTIYF.

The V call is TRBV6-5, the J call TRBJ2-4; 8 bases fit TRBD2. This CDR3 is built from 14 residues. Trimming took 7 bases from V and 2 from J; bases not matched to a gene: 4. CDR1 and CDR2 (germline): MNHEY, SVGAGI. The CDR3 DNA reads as TGTGCCAGCACGGGGGGGCATACCAAAAACATTCAGTACTTC. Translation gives CASTGGHTKNIQYF.

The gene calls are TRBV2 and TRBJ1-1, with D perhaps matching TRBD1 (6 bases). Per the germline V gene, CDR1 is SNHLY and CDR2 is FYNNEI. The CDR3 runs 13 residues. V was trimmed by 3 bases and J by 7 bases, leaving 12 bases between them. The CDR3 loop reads CASSEDSLLEAFF. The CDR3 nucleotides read TGTGCCAGCAGTGAGGACAGTCTCCTTGAAGCTTTCTTT.

The chain's CDR3 is CASRRDEGAEAFF. Written as DNA, the CDR3 is TGTGCCAGCAGAAGGGACGAGGGGGCTGAAGCTTTCTTT. The chain employs TRBV6-5 and TRBJ1-1; D possibly corresponds to TRBD1 (6 bases). Germline CDR1 reads MNHEY; CDR2 reads SVGAGI. Trimming took 6 bases from V and 6 from J, leaving 14 bases between them. CDR3 size: 13 residues.

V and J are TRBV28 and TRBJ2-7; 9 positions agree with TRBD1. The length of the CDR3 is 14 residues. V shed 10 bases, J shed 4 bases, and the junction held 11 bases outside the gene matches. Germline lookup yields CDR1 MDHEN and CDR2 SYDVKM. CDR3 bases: TGTGCCATTTCTGTGGGACAGGGTCAGTACGAGCAGTACTTC. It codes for CAISVGQGQYEQYF.

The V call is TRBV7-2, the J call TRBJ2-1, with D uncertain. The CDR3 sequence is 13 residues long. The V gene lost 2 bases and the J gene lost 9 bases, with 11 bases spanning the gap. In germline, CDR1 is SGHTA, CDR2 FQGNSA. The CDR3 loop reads CASSLYNRGEQFF. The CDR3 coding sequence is TGTGCCAGCAGCTTATATAACCGAGGTGAGCAGTTCTTC.

CDR3 protein: CASSQGLTLGTQYF. The DNA for the CDR3 is TGCGCCAGCAGCCAGGGACTTACACTTGGGACCCAGTACTTC. The chain joins TRBV4-3 to TRBJ2-5; D is possibly TRBD2 (6 bases). CDR3 size: 14 residues. V was cut by 3 bases and J by 7 bases, with 15 bases left in between. Germline V gene lookup returns CDR1 LGHNA and CDR2 YSLEER.

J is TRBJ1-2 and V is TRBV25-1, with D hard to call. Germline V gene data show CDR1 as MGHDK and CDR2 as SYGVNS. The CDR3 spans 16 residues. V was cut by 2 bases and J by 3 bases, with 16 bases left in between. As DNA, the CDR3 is TGTGCCAGCAGTGAAGGAGGAAAGGGTCTACACTATGGCTACACCTTC. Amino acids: CASSEGGKGLHYGYTF.

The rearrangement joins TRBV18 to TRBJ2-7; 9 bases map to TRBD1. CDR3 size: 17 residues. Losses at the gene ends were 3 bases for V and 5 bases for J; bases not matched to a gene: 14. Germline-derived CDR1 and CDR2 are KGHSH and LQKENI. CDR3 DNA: TGTGCCAGCTCACCCATCGTAACAGGGGGCGTCATCCACGAGCAGTACTTC. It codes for CASSPIVTGGVIHEQYF.

DNA for the CDR3: TGCAGCGTTGAAGATGCGGCTAGCGGATTCACAGATACGCAGTATTTT. Translation gives CSVEDAASGFTDTQYF. V usage is TRBV29-1 and J usage is TRBJ2-3; TRBD2 matches at 7 bases. This CDR3 region has 16 residues. After removal of 0 bases from V and 2 bases from J, the junction contained 8 bases not matched to a gene. The germline V gene encodes CDR1 SQVTM and CDR2 ANQGSEA.

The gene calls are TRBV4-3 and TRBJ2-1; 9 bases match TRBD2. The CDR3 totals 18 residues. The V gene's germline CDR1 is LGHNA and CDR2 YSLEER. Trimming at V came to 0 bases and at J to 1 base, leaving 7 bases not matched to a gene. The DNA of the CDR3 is TGCGCCAGCAGCCAAGATTGGTCTAGCGGGATTTCCTACAATGAGCAGTTCTTC. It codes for CASSQDWSSGISYNEQFF.

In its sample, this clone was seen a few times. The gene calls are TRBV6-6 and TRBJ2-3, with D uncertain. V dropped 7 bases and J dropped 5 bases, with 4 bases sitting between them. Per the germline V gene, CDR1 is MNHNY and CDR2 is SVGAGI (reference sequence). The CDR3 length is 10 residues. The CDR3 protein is CASKQDTQYF. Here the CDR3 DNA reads TGTGCCAGCAAGCAAGATACGCAGTATTTT.

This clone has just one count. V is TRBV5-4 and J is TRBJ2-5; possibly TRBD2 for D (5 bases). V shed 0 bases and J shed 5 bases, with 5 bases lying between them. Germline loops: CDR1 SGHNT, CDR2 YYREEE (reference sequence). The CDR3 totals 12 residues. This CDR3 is CASSLGEETQYF. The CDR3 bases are TGTGCCAGCAGCTTGGGGGAGGAGACCCAGTACTTC.

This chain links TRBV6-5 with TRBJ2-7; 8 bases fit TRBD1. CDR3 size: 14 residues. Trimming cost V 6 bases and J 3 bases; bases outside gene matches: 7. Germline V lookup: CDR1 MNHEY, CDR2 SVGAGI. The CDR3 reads CASSQGDRIYEQYF. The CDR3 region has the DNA TGTGCCAGCAGCCAGGGGGACAGGATCTACGAGCAGTACTTC.

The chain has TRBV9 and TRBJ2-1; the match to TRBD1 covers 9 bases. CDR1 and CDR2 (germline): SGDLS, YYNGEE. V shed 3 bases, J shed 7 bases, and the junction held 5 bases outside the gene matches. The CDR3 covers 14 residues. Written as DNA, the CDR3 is TGTGCCAGCAGCGCGGGGACAGGGAATAATGAGCAGTTCTTC. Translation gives CASSAGTGNNEQFF.

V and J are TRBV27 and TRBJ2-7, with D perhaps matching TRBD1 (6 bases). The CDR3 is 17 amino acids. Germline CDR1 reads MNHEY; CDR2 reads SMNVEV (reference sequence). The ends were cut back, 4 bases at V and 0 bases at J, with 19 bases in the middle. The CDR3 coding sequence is TGTGCCAGCAGTTGGGTAACAGGGCCGGGGTTCTCCTACGAGCAGTACTTC. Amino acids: CASSWVTGPGFSYEQYF.

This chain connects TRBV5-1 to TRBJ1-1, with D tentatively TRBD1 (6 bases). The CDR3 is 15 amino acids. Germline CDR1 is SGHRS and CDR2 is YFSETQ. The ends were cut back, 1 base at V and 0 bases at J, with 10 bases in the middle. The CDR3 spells CASSLSTGVNTEAFF. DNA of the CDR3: TGCGCCAGCAGCTTGTCGACAGGAGTGAACACTGAAGCTTTCTTT.

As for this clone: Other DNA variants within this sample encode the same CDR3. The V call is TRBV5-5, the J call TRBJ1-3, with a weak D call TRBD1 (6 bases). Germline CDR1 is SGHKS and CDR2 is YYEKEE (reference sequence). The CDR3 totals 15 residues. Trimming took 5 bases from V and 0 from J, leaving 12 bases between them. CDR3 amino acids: CASSLQGYSGNTIYF. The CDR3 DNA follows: TGTGCCAGCAGTCTACAGGGCTACTCTGGAAACACCATATATTTT.

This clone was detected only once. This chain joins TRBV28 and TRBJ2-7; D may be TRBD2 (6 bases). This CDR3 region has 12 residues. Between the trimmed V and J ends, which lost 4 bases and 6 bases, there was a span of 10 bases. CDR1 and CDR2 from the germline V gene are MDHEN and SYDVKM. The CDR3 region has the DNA TGTGCCAGCAGTTCGGCGGGGAGCGAGCAGTACTTC. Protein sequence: CASSSAGSEQYF.

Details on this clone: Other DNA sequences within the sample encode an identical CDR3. The CDR3 region is CASSLMGRADSPLHF. In DNA form, the CDR3 reads TGTGCCAGCAGCTTAATGGGCAGGGCTGATTCACCCCTCCACTTT. The chain couples TRBV7-2 to TRBJ1-6; tentative D call: TRBD1 (5 bases). Per the germline V gene, CDR1 is SGHTA and CDR2 is FQGNSA. The CDR3 is 15 amino acids. V was clipped by 2 bases and J by 8 bases, with 13 bases between them. Combining the CDR3 with reference TRBV7-2 and TRBJ1-6 gives the whole variable domain GAGVSQSPSNKVTEKGKDVELRCDPISGHTALYWYRQSLGQGLEFLIYFQGNSAPDKSGLPSDRFSAERTGGSVSTLTIQRTQQEDSAVYLCASSLMGRADSPLHFGNGTRLTVT.

CDR3: CASSPQGQDSPLHF. The CDR3 DNA sequence: TGTGCCAGCAGTCCACAGGGGCAGGATTCACCCCTCCACTTT. The chain carries TRBV27 and TRBJ1-6; 7 bases agree with TRBD1. Trimming cost V 5 bases and J 8 bases; bases outside gene matches: 6. In germline, CDR1 is MNHEY, CDR2 SMNVEV (reference sequence). The CDR3 is 14 residues long.